This TCR beta chain was profiled in a study of blood T cell repertoires in COVID-19. Across the whole study: From the United States, Italy and Spain came samples of acute and convalescent COVID-19.

As handled by the study authors: Counts of nucleated cells, estimated from reference gene primer amplification, were obtained. Repertoires were generated with immunoSEQ multiplex PCR, while TCRdb's copy carries only in-frame clones and drops some. That table supplies the V and J calls and clone size; D and trimming were determined from the DNA. This sample has 95,000 to 150,000 clones, with 60% to 85% found just once. Sequences were obtained from peripheral blood. The sequence was obtained from a man between 65 and 85 years old with acute or convalescent COVID-19.

The CDR3 protein is CASSILSFQGHYGYTF. The CDR3 DNA reads as TGTGCCAGTAGTATACTAAGCTTCCAGGGGCACTATGGCTACACCTTC. The chain uses TRBV19 and TRBJ1-2; tentative D call: TRBD1 (6 bases). V gave up 2 bases and J gave up 3 bases, with 16 bases separating them. The CDR3 is 16 residues long. The germline CDR1 and CDR2 sequences are LNHDA and SQIVND (reference sequence).